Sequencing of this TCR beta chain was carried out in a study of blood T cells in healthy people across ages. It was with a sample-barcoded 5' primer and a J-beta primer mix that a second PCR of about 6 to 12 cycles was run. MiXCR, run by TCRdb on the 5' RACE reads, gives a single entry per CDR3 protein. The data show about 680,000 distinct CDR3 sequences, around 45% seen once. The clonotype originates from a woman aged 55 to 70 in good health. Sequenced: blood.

CDR3 in DNA: TGCAGTGCTAGTTCCGTCGGGGGCGGTGAAAAACTGTTTTTT. Translated: CSASSVGGGEKLFF. The J gene is TRBJ1-4, the V gene TRBV20-1, with D possibly being TRBD1 (6 bases). Germline V gene data show CDR1 as DFQATT and CDR2 as SNEGSKA (reference sequence). V was clipped by 3 bases and J by 7 bases, with 15 bases between them. This CDR3 is 14 amino acids long.